Listed below are T cell receptor beta chains from one sample, sequenced in a study of T cell responses to AZD1222 COVID-19 vaccine. The method was immunoSEQ multiplex PCR; TCRdb's version includes in-frame clones alone and lacks a portion of them. The data show over 110,000 clones, about 90% seen once. Specimen: peripheral blood, collected 28 days after the second AZD1222 dose. These receptors originate from an adult who received the AZD1222 COVID-19 vaccine. CDR3s leave out the opening cysteine and the closing phenylalanine or tryptophan. Each record gives: J gene, V gene, CDR3 protein.

TRBJ1-6,TRBV6-5,ASSYLGTPLH
TRBJ1-1,TRBV6-6,ASSYGQGGTEAF
TRBJ1-2,TRBV4-1,ASSQPLTAVYGYT
TRBJ2-1,TRBV24-1,ATRSSDGRGPNEQF
TRBJ1-4,TRBV6-5,ASSYFGTGGEKLF
TRBJ2-7,TRBV3-1/TRBV3-2,ASSTGPQVSHEQY
TRBJ1-1,TRBV28,ASSYRVGELNTEAF
TRBJ2-3,TRBV6-5,ASSTGDTQY
TRBJ1-4,TRBV28,ASSLTTATNEKLF
TRBJ1-4,TRBV6-1,ASSEAGNEKLF
TRBJ1-2,TRBV28,ASTPGSYGYT
TRBJ1-5,TRBV18,ASSPGADQPQH
TRBJ1-5,TRBV3-1/TRBV3-2,ASSQSAVQPQH
TRBJ1-3,TRBV19,ASTPQGRRRNTIY
TRBJ1-1,TRBV9,ASSLEPDNRAAF
TRBJ1-2,TRBV7-9,ASSLEQRGYT
TRBJ1-6,TRBV4-2,ASSQDLVGFSYNSPLH
TRBJ1-1,TRBV11-1,ASSPRAGVDTEAF
TRBJ1-4,TRBV19,ASSGASRRTNEKLF
TRBJ1-6,TRBV3-1/TRBV3-2,ASRSGTGSAKSPLH
TRBJ2-1,TRBV27,ASSPTSGAYNEQF
TRBJ2-7,TRBV7-6,ASSPGETGGYEQY
TRBJ1-1,TRBV30,AWSRDRVGAF
TRBJ2-1,TRBV27,ASSLESPRYNEQF
TRBJ2-1,TRBV3-1/TRBV3-2,ASSRSGSSYNEQF
TRBJ2-7,TRBV30,AWSPSPKTGLLRSSYEQY
TRBJ1-2,TRBV6-5,ASSLYGYT
TRBJ1-1,TRBV27,ASSWSGTGRTEAF
TRBJ2-2,TRBV18,ASSPPLGGGNTGELF
TRBJ2-1,TRBV5-4,ASSKGTGEASYNEQF
TRBJ1-3,TRBV7-2,ASSLTAGKLGNTIY
TRBJ1-6,TRBV5-1,ASSLEEVYNSPLH
TRBJ1-3,TRBV19,ASRTRVRSGNTIY
TRBJ1-1,TRBV5-1,ASSFTGEGTEAF
TRBJ2-3,TRBV29-1,SFLGISTDTQY
TRBJ1-6,TRBV4-1,ASSQVSGGVSPLH
TRBJ2-3,TRBV9,ASSGLPTYTQY
TRBJ1-2,TRBV3-1/TRBV3-2,ASSLRGGANGYT
TRBJ2-5,TRBV28,ASSSGQGTQETQY